Presented here are 9 T cell receptor beta chains from one specimen sequenced in a study of blood T cell repertoires in COVID-19. TCRdb's table, derived via immunoSEQ multiplex PCR, lists solely in-frame clones and lacks some. The profile covers tens of thousands of clones, with about 86% appearing a single time and approximately 15% taken by the ten largest. Sequenced sample: peripheral blood. The receptor set was obtained from a man aged 35 to 55 with COVID-19, enrolled during active disease.

The CDR3 loop is CASSDQVDEQFF. The DNA for the CDR3 is TGTGCCAGCAGTGATCAGGTAGATGAGCAGTTCTTC. V and J are TRBV2 and TRBJ2-1, with unresolved D. The V gene lost 3 bases and the J gene lost 8 bases, with 8 bases spanning the gap. The germline V gene has CDR1 SNHLY and CDR2 FYNNEI. The CDR3 has 12 residues.

The chain carries TRBV6-5 and TRBJ1-1, with TRBD1 identical over 9 bases. Germline CDR1 and CDR2: MNHEY and SVGAGI. CDR3 size: 14 residues. V trimming: 6 bases; J trimming: 6 bases; junction bases outside the gene matches: 8. This CDR3 reads CASRLQGAGAEAFF. CDR3 nucleotide sequence: TGTGCCAGCAGATTACAGGGGGCGGGCGCTGAAGCTTTCTTT.

The CDR3 reads CSVDINTGELFF. For the CDR3, the DNA is TGCAGCGTCGACATCAACACCGGGGAGCTGTTTTTT. J is TRBJ2-2 and V is TRBV29-1; D not resolved. CDR3 length: 12 amino acids. The V gene lost 6 bases and the J gene lost 2 bases, with 7 bases spanning the gap. Germline CDR1 SQVTM, CDR2 ANQGSEA.

This chain links TRBV4-2 with TRBJ1-1; no reliable D call. The CDR3 consists of 15 residues. The germline V gene encodes CDR1 LGHNA and CDR2 YNFKEQ. Deletions cut 2 bases from V and 4 bases from J, with 14 bases between. CDR3 in amino acids: CASSQPRTGFTEAFF. CDR3 nucleotide sequence: TGTGCCAGCAGCCAACCTAGGACGGGATTCACTGAAGCTTTCTTT.

The rearrangement joins TRBV6-2 or TRBV6-3 to TRBJ1-3; no clear D. The CDR3 contains 14 residues. The V gene lost 5 bases and the J gene lost 4 bases, with 12 bases spanning the gap. Germline assignment: CDR1 MNHEY and CDR2 SVGEGT. DNA of the CDR3: TGTGCCAGCAGTGTGCTTGACTCCGGAAACACCATATATTTT. Translated, it gives CASSVLDSGNTIYF.

Turning to this clone: The same CDR3 arises from other DNA sequences in this sample as well. The chain uses TRBV5-1 and TRBJ2-5; unclear D gene. V was trimmed by 5 bases and J by 2 bases, leaving 4 bases between them. This CDR3 has 11 residues. Germline V gene sequence: CDR1 SGHRS, CDR2 YFSETQ. The CDR3 region is CASSLQETQYF. Here the CDR3 DNA reads TGCGCCAGCAGTCTACAAGAGACCCAGTACTTC.

The chain combines TRBV9 with TRBJ2-1, with a tentative D call TRBD2 (5 bases). CDR3 length: 15 amino acids. V lost 7 bases and J lost 10, with 24 bases in between. Germline CDR1 reads SGDLS; CDR2 reads YYNGEE. The CDR3 sequence is CASARRGLTIGEQFF. The CDR3 nucleotides are TGTGCCAGCGCGAGGCGCGGACTCACCATCGGGGAGCAGTTCTTC.

The chain uses TRBV5-6 and TRBJ1-4; 9 positions match TRBD1. Germline lookup yields CDR1 SGHDT and CDR2 YYEEEE. The CDR3 extends over 14 amino acids. The J segment lost 7 bases and the V segment lost 5 bases, leaving 6 bases of the junction unmatched. CDR3 protein: CASSPTGGIEKLFF. Written as DNA, the CDR3 is TGTGCCAGCAGTCCTACAGGGGGCATTGAAAAACTGTTTTTT. Supplemented by reference TRBV5-6 and TRBJ1-4, the full variable domain reads DAGVTQSPTHLIKTRGQQVTLRCSPKSGHDTVSWYQQALGQGPQFIFQYYEEEERQRGNFPDRFSGHQFPNYSSELNVNALLLGDSALYLCASSPTGGIEKLFFGSGTQLSVL.

The V call is TRBV5-1, the J call TRBJ2-4, with D maybe TRBD2 (5 bases). Germline lookup yields CDR1 SGHRS and CDR2 YFSETQ. The V gene lost 4 bases and the J gene lost 7 bases, with 12 bases spanning the gap. CDR3 length: 13 amino acids. The chain's CDR3 is CASSRRSGNIQYF. DNA of the CDR3: TGCGCCAGCAGCAGGAGGTCGGGGAACATTCAGTACTTC.